This TCR beta chain came from a study of identifying expanded T cells in peripheral blood. This clone was picked up one time. Compared with germline, one end of the junction differs, possibly owing to a read error. The CDR3 length is 12 residues. The V gene's germline CDR1 is WSHSY and CDR2 SAAADI. Data came from immunoSEQ multiplex PCR; TCRdb stores just in-frame clones and leaves some out. The sample has 120,000 or so clones, roughly 80% seen once; the top ten hold about 3.1%. This clonotype was sampled from a person aged 18-69 years in good health. Sequences were obtained from blood. This chain joins TRBV10-2 and TRBJ1-2; a possible D gene is TRBD1 (6 bases). The CDR3 spells CARSGGPYGGTF. DNA of the CDR3: TGCGCCCGCAGTGGGGGGCCTTATGGGGGGACCTTC.